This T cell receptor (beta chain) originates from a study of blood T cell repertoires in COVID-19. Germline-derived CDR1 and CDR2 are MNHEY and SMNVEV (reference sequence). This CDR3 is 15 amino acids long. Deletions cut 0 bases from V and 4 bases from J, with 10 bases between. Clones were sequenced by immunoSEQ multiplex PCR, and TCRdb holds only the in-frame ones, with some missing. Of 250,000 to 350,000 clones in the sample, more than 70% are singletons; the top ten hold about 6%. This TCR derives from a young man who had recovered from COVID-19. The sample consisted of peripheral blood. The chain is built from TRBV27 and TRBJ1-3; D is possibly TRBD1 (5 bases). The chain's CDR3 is CASSLSGGIGNTIYF. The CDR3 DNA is TGTGCCAGCAGTTTATCGGGGGGAATCGGAAACACCATATATTTT.